The 17 T cell receptor beta chains below were found in one sample sequenced in a study of control samples from healthy donors and cancer patients. Using immunoSEQ multiplex PCR, the repertoire was profiled, and TCRdb retains in-frame clones only, with some absent. The sample shows approximately 150,000 clones, 94% of them seen only once. The sample taken for sequencing was blood. These receptors were obtained from a woman under 30 in good health.

This chain uses TRBV27 with TRBJ1-2, with 7 bases lining up with TRBD1. This CDR3 contains 11 residues. The J segment lost 4 bases and the V segment lost 8 bases, leaving 1 base of the junction unmatched. The germline gives CDR1 MNHEY, CDR2 SMNVEV (reference sequence). DNA of the CDR3: TGTGCCAGCGCAGGGGGCTATGGCTACACCTTC. Translation: CASAGGYGYTF.

The chain uses TRBV29-1 and TRBJ1-2; no clear D gene. CDR3 length equals 11 residues. Deletions cut 7 bases from V and 2 bases from J, with 8 bases between. Germline V gives CDR1 SQVTM, CDR2 ANQGSEA. This CDR3 is CSGTDNYGYTF. In nucleotides, the CDR3 is TGCAGCGGTACAGACAACTATGGCTACACCTTC.

The V and J genes are TRBV10-3 and TRBJ2-3; D is uncertain. Between the trimmed V and J ends, which lost 2 bases and 0 bases, there was a span of 9 bases. Per the germline V gene, CDR1 is ENHRY and CDR2 is SYGVKD. CDR3 length equals 15 residues. CDR3 nucleotide sequence: TGTGCCATCAGTGAGAGGCCCCTAAGCACAGATACGCAGTATTTT. The encoded protein is CAISERPLSTDTQYF.

This chain connects TRBV27 to TRBJ1-2; no definite D call. CDR3 size: 15 residues. Between the trimmed V and J ends, which lost 7 bases and 7 bases, there was a span of 22 bases. CDR1 MNHEY and CDR2 SMNVEV come from the germline V gene (reference sequence). The CDR3 region is CASNYRGASPGGYTF. CDR3 coding DNA: TGTGCCAGCAACTATCGGGGAGCTTCCCCTGGTGGCTACACCTTC.

The chain employs TRBV25-1 and TRBJ2-1, with D maybe TRBD1 (5 bases). Trimming left V 6 bases short and J 4 bases short, with 10 bases between. The CDR3 is 13 amino acids. CDR1 is MGHDK, CDR2 SYGVNS, per germline. CDR3 sequence (DNA): TGTGCCAGCAGCGCCGGACAATACAATGAGCAGTTCTTC. Encoded protein: CASSAGQYNEQFF.

CDR3 DNA: TGTGCCCGCCTGACAGGGAGGAGCTCTGGAAACACCATATATTTT. This codes for CARLTGRSSGNTIYF. This chain uses TRBV5-8 with TRBJ1-3, with 7 bases aligning to TRBD1. Germline loops: CDR1 SGHTS, CDR2 YDEGEE. This CDR3 is built from 15 residues. Germline trimming cut 10 bases from V and 0 bases from J; bases unmatched to any gene: 10.

V usage is TRBV19 and J usage is TRBJ1-1; the D is unclear. The ends were cut back, 1 base at V and 1 base at J, with 7 bases in the middle. From germline, CDR1 is LNHDA and CDR2 SQIVND (reference sequence). The CDR3 runs 14 residues. The DNA for the CDR3 is TGTGCCAGTAGTATAGGGATTACGAACACTGAAGCTTTCTTT. It encodes CASSIGITNTEAFF.

In its sample, this clone was seen a few times. This sequence joins TRBV9 and TRBJ1-1, with D tentatively TRBD1 (6 bases). CDR3 length equals 18 residues. Germline V CDR1 and CDR2: SGDLS, YYNGEE. With 3 bases removed from V and 1 base from J, the gap between germline ends came to 22 bases. CDR3 residues: CASSAHGGTYLGNTEAFF. In DNA, the CDR3 is TGTGCCAGCAGCGCCCATGGCGGGACATACTTAGGGAACACTGAAGCTTTCTTT. The whole variable domain, remainder taken from reference TRBV9 and TRBJ1-1, is DSGVTQTPKHLITATGQRVTLRCSPRSGDLSVYWYQQSLDQGLQFLIQYYNGEERAKGNILERFSAQQFPDLHSELNLSSLELGDSALYFCASSAHGGTYLGNTEAFFGQGTRLTVV.

The chain recombines TRBV19 with TRBJ2-5; no clear D gene. This CDR3 is built from 16 residues. Between the trimmed V and J ends, which lost 0 bases and 2 bases, there was a span of 13 bases. Germline V lookup: CDR1 LNHDA, CDR2 SQIVND (reference sequence). The CDR3 loop reads CASSIDHFGRQETQYF. The CDR3 DNA reads TGTGCCAGTAGTATAGATCATTTCGGCAGGCAAGAGACCCAGTACTTC.

The chain is built from TRBV6-5 and TRBJ1-6; tentatively, D is TRBD1 (5 bases). Germline V lookup: CDR1 MNHEY, CDR2 SVGAGI. The CDR3 contains 12 residues. V lost 6 bases, J lost 15 bases, and 15 bases lay in between. This CDR3 reads CASRGLGTFLHF. The CDR3 DNA is TGTGCCAGCAGAGGACTCGGGACTTTCCTCCACTTT.

The chain has TRBV11-3 and TRBJ2-3; the D gene is possibly TRBD2 (7 bases). The germline CDR1 and CDR2 sequences are SGHNT and YENEEA. The CDR3 is 15 amino acids. V lost 0 bases and J 4 bases, leaving 11 bases between the germline ends. In nucleotides, the CDR3 is TGTGCCAGCAGCTTAGACGGGGGGCCCCCAGATACGCAGTATTTT. Translated: CASSLDGGPPDTQYF. The variable domain in full, completed from reference TRBV11-3 and TRBJ2-3, reads EAGVVQSPRYKIIEKKQPVAFWCNPISGHNTLYWYLQNLGQGPELLIRYENEEAVDDSQLPKDRFSAERLKGVDSTLKIQPAELGDSAVYLCASSLDGGPPDTQYFGPGTRLTVL.

The chain employs TRBV5-1 and TRBJ1-1; 7 bases fit TRBD1. The V and J ends lost 8 bases and 0 bases, in that order; junction bases with no gene match: 10. The CDR3 spans 15 residues. In germline, CDR1 is SGHRS, CDR2 YFSETQ. The CDR3 DNA reads TGCGCCAGTTCCACCATGGGACAGCTGAACACTGAAGCTTTCTTT. Residues: CASSTMGQLNTEAFF.

V and J are TRBV5-1 and TRBJ2-3, with 8 bases lining up with TRBD1. This CDR3 region has 14 residues. From germline, CDR1 is SGHRS and CDR2 YFSETQ. Germline trimming cut 2 bases from V and 3 bases from J; bases unmatched to any gene: 2. The CDR3: CASSFGQGTDTQYF. The CDR3 DNA reads as TGCGCCAGCAGCTTCGGACAGGGTACAGATACGCAGTATTTT.

The V and J genes are TRBV6-6 and TRBJ2-7, with D maybe TRBD2 (7 bases). In germline, CDR1 is MNHNY, CDR2 SVGAGI (reference sequence). The CDR3 covers 16 residues. Trimming took 1 base from V and 3 from J, leaving 16 bases between them. CDR3 sequence (DNA): TGTGCCAGCAGTTACTTAGGTCGGGGAGGGGGCTACGAGCAGTACTTC. It encodes CASSYLGRGGGYEQYF.

This chain links TRBV3-1 (or the pseudogene TRBV3-2) with TRBJ2-2; D may match TRBD1 or TRBD2 (5 bases each). This CDR3 spans 15 amino acids. V was clipped by 3 bases and J by 0 bases, with 8 bases between them. Germline V lookup: CDR1 LGHDT, CDR2 YNNKEL (reference sequence). The CDR3 DNA sequence: TGTGCCAGCAGCCATAGAGGGGCGAACACCGGGGAGCTGTTTTTT. Translated: CASSHRGANTGELFF.

The V call is TRBV14, the J call TRBJ2-3; 9 bases align to TRBD2. This CDR3 has 16 residues. Unmatched junction bases numbered 5, after V lost 0 bases and J lost 4 bases. Germline V gene data show CDR1 as SGHDN and CDR2 as FVKESK. As DNA, the CDR3 is TGTGCCAGCAGCCAAGAGTTAGCGGGGGCCTCAGATACGCAGTATTTT. It encodes CASSQELAGASDTQYF.

V and J are TRBV6-2 or TRBV6-3 and TRBJ1-6; D is unresolved. Deletions cut 5 bases from V and 9 bases from J, with 14 bases between. Germline loops: CDR1 MNHEY, CDR2 SVGEGT. This CDR3 region has 14 residues. CDR3: CASSLLPGGSPLHF. Here the CDR3 DNA reads TGTGCCAGCAGTCTGCTACCGGGAGGTTCACCCCTCCACTTT.